The next 20 T cell receptor beta chains were all read from a single sample in a study of shared clonotypes between healthy human individuals (dated by TCRdb to about 2020). Preparation of the library involved the immunoSEQ multiplex PCR assay. TCRdb limited this immuneACCESS table to in-frame rearrangements with V and J called. A share of clones is missing; checked studies link under half to unresolved V genes, and the rest is unexplained. The sample table lists roughly 700,000 clones, around two thirds of them with a count of one. More than 1.5% of the sample lies in the top ten. The source material was memory CD4+ T cells sorted from blood. Sample cell subset or site, as interpreted from the label and publication: CD45RA-negative fraction. These receptors all stem from a woman in her 30s in good health.

The rearrangement joins TRBV28 to TRBJ1-4, with TRBD1 matching over 8 bases. This CDR3 comprises 11 residues. From germline, CDR1 is MDHEN and CDR2 SYDVKM. The trim removed 8 bases at V and 11 bases at J, leaving 4 bases unmatched. This CDR3 reads CASGDRRKLFF. CDR3 bases: TGTGCCAGCGGGGACAGGCGGAAACTGTTTTTT.

The chain is built from TRBV4-1 and TRBJ2-1; 14 bases agree with TRBD2. Germline lookup yields CDR1 MGHRA and CDR2 YSYEKL. The CDR3 sequence is 15 residues long. Trimming removed 4 bases from V and 8 bases from J; junction bases left unmatched: 4. The CDR3: CASSPGTSGRYEQFF. In DNA, the CDR3 is TGCGCCAGCAGCCCAGGGACTAGCGGGAGATATGAGCAGTTCTTC.

The sample holds many counts of this clone. V and J are TRBV4-1 and TRBJ2-1; D ambiguous. Germline CDR1 MGHRA, CDR2 YSYEKL. V was cut by 0 bases and J by 0 bases, with 9 bases left in between. The length of the CDR3 is 16 residues. Written as DNA, the CDR3 is TGCGCCAGCAGCCAAGAGCACTGGAGCTCCTACAATGAGCAGTTCTTC. Its protein product is CASSQEHWSSYNEQFF.

In its sample, this clone was seen a few times. The chain joins TRBV6-6 to TRBJ1-1; D gene uncertain. Trimming took off 4 bases at V and 0 bases at J, with 6 bases between the two ends. The CDR3 has 13 amino acids. Germline CDR1 reads MNHNY; CDR2 reads SVGAGI (reference sequence). CDR3 nucleotide sequence: TGTGCCAGCAGTTTTCGGCTGAACACTGAAGCTTTCTTT. Protein product: CASSFRLNTEAFF.

The chain is built from TRBV5-6 and TRBJ1-2; 8 bases are shared with TRBD1. CDR1 is SGHDT and CDR2 is YYEEEE in the germline V gene. The CDR3 has 15 amino acids. J was trimmed by 8 bases and V by 0 bases; bases with no gene match: 9. The CDR3 sequence is CASSLARQGAKGYTF. The CDR3 region has the DNA TGTGCCAGCAGCTTGGCCAGGCAGGGGGCGAAGGGCTACACCTTC.

The CDR3 is CASSFRQGDYRNGYTF. CDR3 coding DNA: TGTGCCAGCAGTTTCCGACAGGGGGACTATAGGAATGGCTACACCTTC. This chain uses TRBV6-5 with TRBJ1-2, with 9 bases identical to TRBD1. The germline V gene encodes CDR1 MNHEY and CDR2 SVGAGI. V gave up 4 bases and J gave up 6 bases; unmatched junction bases: 12. The CDR3 contains 16 residues.

V is TRBV30 and J is TRBJ1-1; tentative D call: TRBD1 (5 bases). The CDR3 length is 12 residues. Germline V gene lookup returns CDR1 GTSNPN and CDR2 SVGIG (reference sequence). Trimming removed 5 bases from V and 0 bases from J, with 7 bases in between. The CDR3 spells CAWGGMNTEAFF. The CDR3 nucleotides are TGTGCCTGGGGGGGGATGAACACTGAAGCTTTCTTT. The complete variable domain, with remaining parts taken from reference TRBV30 and TRBJ1-1, reads SQTIHQWPATLVQPVGSPLSLECTVEGTSNPNLYWYRQAAGRGLQLLFYSVGIGQISSEVPQNLSASRPQDRQFILSSKKLLLSDSGFYLCAWGGMNTEAFFGQGTRLTVV.

Note on this clone: Germline is not matched at one junction end, which may reflect a read error. The rearrangement uses TRBV28 and TRBJ2-3; maybe TRBD1 (5 bases). The CDR3 contains 16 residues. Germline CDR1 is MDHEN and CDR2 is SYDVKM. This chain's CDR3 is CASNLGQLWDTDTQYF. The DNA of the CDR3 is TGTGCCAGCAATTTAGGACAACTATGGGACACAGATACGCAGTATTTT.

This sequence joins TRBV14 and TRBJ1-4; D call uncertain. CDR1 and CDR2 from the germline V gene are SGHDN and FVKESK. The CDR3 covers 17 residues. V shed 2 bases and J shed 4 bases, with 17 bases lying between them. CDR3 in DNA: TGTGCCAGCAGCCAAACCTGGGAGACGGTTCTTAATGAAAAACTGTTTTTT. Translation gives CASSQTWETVLNEKLFF.

The chain carries TRBV4-1 and TRBJ2-2; D is ambiguous. Germline-derived CDR1 and CDR2 are MGHRA and YSYEKL. V gave up 1 base and J gave up 2 bases, with 5 bases separating them. This CDR3 comprises 14 residues. DNA of the CDR3: TGCGCCAGCAGCCAAGTGTTCAACACCGGGGAGCTGTTTTTT. Amino acids: CASSQVFNTGELFF.

The chain is built from TRBV11-3 and TRBJ2-5; 13 bases agree with TRBD2. Germline loops: CDR1 SGHNT, CDR2 YENEEA. The V and J ends lost 4 bases and 5 bases, in that order; junction bases with no gene match: 4. This CDR3 region has 15 residues. The CDR3 bases are TGTGCCAGCAGCTCAGGACTAGCGGGAGACGAGACCCAGTACTTC. This sequence encodes CASSSGLAGDETQYF.

About this clone: A read error is possible here, since a much larger clone lies one base away. The sample holds other DNA sequences that translate to the same CDR3. The V call is TRBV6-5, the J call TRBJ2-1; weak D call: TRBD1 (6 bases). CDR1 is MNHEY, CDR2 SVGAGI, per germline. The CDR3 sequence is 14 residues long. V was shortened by 5 bases and J by 7 bases, with 15 bases between the two germline ends. CDR3 protein: CASSNLGQYNEQFF. The CDR3 region has the DNA TGTGCCAGCAGTAATCTCGGACAGTATAATGAGCAGTTCTTC.

DNA for the CDR3: TGCGCCAGCAGCCGGACAGGGGGACAGACTGAAGCTTTCTTT. Translating gives CASSRTGGQTEAFF. The chain has TRBV5-1 and TRBJ1-1; 10 bases align to TRBD1. Germline CDR1 reads SGHRS; CDR2 reads YFSETQ. Trimming at V came to 4 bases and at J to 5 bases, leaving 5 bases not matched to a gene. This CDR3 contains 14 residues.

In this sample, this clone turned up once. The chain links TRBV30 to TRBJ2-3; perhaps TRBD2 as D (5 bases). Trimming left V 0 bases short and J 4 bases short, with 8 bases between. Germline values: CDR1 GTSNPN, CDR2 SVGIG (reference sequence). This CDR3 contains 13 residues. In nucleotides, the CDR3 is TGTGCCTGGAGTGTCCGGGGTGCAGATACGCAGTATTTT. Protein: CAWSVRGADTQYF.

The chain is built from TRBV2 and TRBJ1-5, with D perhaps matching TRBD1 (5 bases). The V and J ends lost 4 bases and 3 bases respectively, with 13 bases between them. The CDR3 loop spans 15 amino acids. CDR1 and CDR2 from the germline V gene are SNHLY and FYNNEI. The CDR3: CASSGGRANNQPQHF. As DNA, the CDR3 is TGTGCCAGCAGTGGGGGCAGGGCGAACAATCAGCCCCAGCATTTT.

This rearrangement joins TRBV11-2 to TRBJ2-1, with D tentatively TRBD2 (6 bases). With 3 bases removed from V and 0 bases from J, the gap between germline ends came to 15 bases. The CDR3 totals 17 residues. The germline gives CDR1 SGHAT, CDR2 FQNNGV. The CDR3 loop reads CASSLDSGLSSYNEQFF. The CDR3, as DNA: TGTGCCAGCAGCTTGGATAGCGGACTGAGCTCCTACAATGAGCAGTTCTTC.

The rearrangement joins TRBV6-4 to TRBJ2-2; D not certain. CDR1 MRHNA and CDR2 SNTAGT come from the germline V gene. This CDR3 is built from 15 residues. V was clipped by 4 bases and J by 0 bases, with 9 bases between them. The CDR3 sequence: CASSVGRANTGELFF. CDR3 nucleotide sequence: TGTGCCAGCAGTGTGGGCAGAGCGAACACCGGGGAGCTGTTTTTT.

This clone occurred a few times. V is TRBV2 and J is TRBJ2-1; 8 nucleotides line up with TRBD1. This CDR3 spans 15 amino acids. Trimming cost V 5 bases and J 1 base; bases outside gene matches: 4. Looked up from germline, CDR1 is SNHLY and CDR2 is FYNNEI. This chain's CDR3 is CASSPTGGSYNEQFF. The CDR3 DNA sequence: TGTGCCAGCAGTCCTACAGGGGGATCCTACAATGAGCAGTTCTTC.

The rearrangement links TRBV21-1 to TRBJ2-2. TRBV21-1 is tagged as a pseudogene. There are 8 residues in the CDR3. DNA of the CDR3: TGCCCCTGGCGAGAGCTGTTTTTT. As protein: CPWRELFF.

This sequence joins TRBV19 and TRBJ1-1; no definite D call. The CDR3 covers 13 residues. Germline values: CDR1 LNHDA, CDR2 SQIVND (reference sequence). Trimming took 6 bases from V and 6 from J, leaving 14 bases between them. CDR3 loop: CASRETYIAEAFF. Here the CDR3 DNA reads TGTGCCAGTAGGGAGACCTATATCGCTGAAGCTTTCTTT.